Reported below is one T cell receptor beta chain. This entry comes from a study of blood T cell repertoires in COVID-19. At the level of the study: The samples span acute and convalescent COVID-19 from the United States, Italy and Spain.

The participants were between roughly 18 and 100 years old and came from some 23 US areas. CDR3 size: 12 residues. The V segment lost 6 bases and the J segment 6 bases; nucleotides outside the gene matches: 4. CDR1 and CDR2 (germline): MNHEY, SVGAGI. This table comes from immunoSEQ multiplex PCR, and its TCRdb copy is limited to in-frame clones, with some not included. The table lists approximately 220,000 clones, about 91% of them singletons. V gene TRBV6-5 combines with J gene TRBJ1-2; 7 nucleotides agree with TRBD1. The TCR comes from a woman aged 30 to 39 with acute COVID-19. Sequencing input: PBMCs or T cells enriched from blood (not recorded which). CDR3 amino acids: CASSTTGDGYTF. The CDR3 nucleotides are TGTGCCAGCAGCACCACAGGGGATGGCTACACCTTC.